This TCR beta chain was identified during a study of identical twins. This CDR3 region has 13 residues. Germline CDR1 is SQVTM and CDR2 is ANQGSEA. Deletions cut 3 bases from V and 4 bases from J, with 11 bases between. This clonotype has a count of ten or more. TCRdb re-analysed the 5' RACE reads in MiXCR, keeping a single row per CDR3 protein. The sample consists of about 520,000 distinct CDR3 sequences, 22% of them appearing once. These data were also reused for a study on T cells expressing NK-cell markers.

Sequenced material: CD4+ T cells sorted from blood. The chain combines TRBV29-1 with TRBJ2-3; D is ambiguous. The receptor was isolated from a young woman in good health. CDR3 bases: TGCAGCGTTGATACCGGCAGCGCAGATACGCAGTATTTT. This translates into CSVDTGSADTQYF.